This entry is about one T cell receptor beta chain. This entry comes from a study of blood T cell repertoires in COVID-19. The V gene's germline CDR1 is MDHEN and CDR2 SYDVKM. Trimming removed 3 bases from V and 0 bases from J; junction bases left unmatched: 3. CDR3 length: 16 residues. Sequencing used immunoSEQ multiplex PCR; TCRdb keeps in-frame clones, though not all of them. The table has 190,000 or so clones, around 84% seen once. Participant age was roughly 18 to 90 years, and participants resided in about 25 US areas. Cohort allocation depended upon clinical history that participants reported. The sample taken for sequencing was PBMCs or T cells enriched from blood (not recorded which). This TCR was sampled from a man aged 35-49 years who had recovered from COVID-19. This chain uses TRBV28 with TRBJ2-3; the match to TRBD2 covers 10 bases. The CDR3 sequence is CASSFGLAESTDTQYF. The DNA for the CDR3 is TGTGCCAGCAGTTTTGGACTAGCGGAGAGCACAGATACGCAGTATTTT.